This is a list of T cell receptor beta chains from one sample in a study of blood T cell repertoires in COVID-19. Assay: immunoSEQ multiplex PCR; the TCRdb copy retains only in-frame clones and omits some. The repertoire has fewer than 650,000 clones, roughly 91% of them found once; the top ten carry 7.8%. Sequencing was performed on peripheral blood. The receptors here all came from a woman aged 45-59 years with COVID-19, enrolled during active disease. Each CDR3 is given with its conserved first and last residue. D genes are given only for firm matches. A clone size is listed for some rows: how often the clone was seen (once, few, many), or a class if it is expanded.

cdr3_aa	cdr3_nt	d_call	j_call	v_call	cdr3_length	clone_size
CASSLPGVYGYTF	TGCGCCAGCAGCTTGCCGGGGGTCTATGGCTACACCTTC	NA	TRBJ1-2	TRBV5-1	13	few
CASTPGRGGGEKLFF	TGTGCCAGCACCCCGGGGAGGGGAGGAGGGGAAAAACTGTTTTTT	NA	TRBJ1-4	TRBV6-5	15	NA
CASTSRGGNTEAFF	TGTGCCAGCACCTCCCGCGGGGGGAACACTGAAGCTTTCTTT	NA	TRBJ1-1	TRBV6-5	14	NA
CASSLLRGQGITGELFF	TGTGCCAGCAGCTTACTTCGGGGACAGGGTATCACCGGGGAGCTGTTTTTT	TRBD1	TRBJ2-2	TRBV7-6	17	NA
CASSSGQTNTGELFF	TGTGCCAGCAGCTCCGGACAGACGAACACCGGGGAGCTGTTTTTT	NA	TRBJ2-2	TRBV5-6	15	NA
CASSISWAGTEAFF	TGTGCCAGTAGTATTTCATGGGCAGGGACTGAAGCTTTCTTT	NA	TRBJ1-1	TRBV19	14	NA
CASSPNRASSYEQYF	TGTGCCAGCAGTCCTAACAGGGCGAGCTCCTACGAGCAGTACTTC	NA	TRBJ2-7	TRBV27	15	NA
CASSLGQGATEAFF	TGCGCCAGCAGCCTAGGACAGGGGGCCACTGAAGCTTTCTTT	TRBD1	TRBJ1-1	TRBV5-1	14	NA
CASRKQGAGEKLFF	TGTGCCAGCAGAAAACAGGGGGCGGGTGAAAAACTGTTTTTT	TRBD1	TRBJ1-4	TRBV27	14	NA
CASSSPGQGFYEQYF	TGTGCCAGCAGCTCCCCGGGACAGGGCTTCTACGAGCAGTACTTC	TRBD1	TRBJ2-7	TRBV5-4	15	once
CASSPQSQETQYF	TGCGCCAGCAGCCCGCAGTCCCAAGAGACCCAGTACTTC	NA	TRBJ2-5	TRBV5-1	13	NA
CAWRRGPGVPNTEAFF	TGTGCCTGGCGAAGGGGGCCAGGGGTTCCGAACACTGAAGCTTTCTTT	TRBD1	TRBJ1-1	TRBV30	16	NA
CASSLTGDSNQPQHF	TGTGCCAGCAGTCTTACAGGAGACAGCAATCAGCCCCAGCATTTT	NA	TRBJ1-5	TRBV3-1/TRBV3-2	15	NA
CASSERAAGAITDTQYF	TGTGCCAGCAGTGAAAGGGCGGCAGGGGCCATCACAGATACGCAGTATTTT	NA	TRBJ2-3	TRBV2	17	NA
CASGTADTQYF	TGTGCCAGTGGGACAGCAGATACGCAGTATTTT	TRBD1	TRBJ2-3	TRBV19	11	once
CAWRGQGAGGYTF	TGTGCCTGGCGGGGGCAGGGGGCTGGTGGCTACACCTTC	TRBD1	TRBJ1-2	TRBV30	13	NA
CASSLEWTPSEQYF	TGTGCCAGCAGCTTAGAGTGGACACCCTCCGAGCAGTACTTC	NA	TRBJ2-7	TRBV7-9	14	NA
CATSDPPTTGQETQYF	TGTGCCACCAGTGATCCGCCGACGACAGGCCAAGAGACCCAGTACTTC	NA	TRBJ2-5	TRBV24-1	16	NA
CASSQDAGGIADTQYF	TGTGCCAGCAGCCAAGATGCAGGGGGCATCGCAGATACGCAGTATTTT	TRBD1	TRBJ2-3	TRBV3-1/TRBV3-2	16	NA
CASNRDRVNTEAFF	TGTGCCAGCAACAGGGACAGGGTCAACACTGAAGCTTTCTTT	TRBD1	TRBJ1-1	TRBV11-2	14	NA
CATFRRQPNQPQHF	TGTGCCACATTCCGGAGGCAGCCCAATCAGCCCCAGCATTTT	NA	TRBJ1-5	TRBV28	14	few
CAISEWGTEAEAFF	TGTGCCATCAGTGAGTGGGGGACAGAGGCTGAAGCTTTCTTT	TRBD1	TRBJ1-1	TRBV10-3	14	few
CAWSVPGQGYLKNTEAFF	TGTGCCTGGAGCGTACCGGGACAGGGCTATCTGAAGAACACTGAAGCTTTCTTT	TRBD1	TRBJ1-1	TRBV30	18	NA
CASRTSGSSYEQYF	TGTGCCAGCAGGACTAGCGGTAGCTCCTACGAGCAGTACTTC	TRBD2	TRBJ2-7	TRBV11-2	14	once
CASSLVSGGHNEQFF	TGCGCCAGCAGCTTGGTCAGCGGGGGGCACAATGAGCAGTTCTTC	TRBD2	TRBJ2-1	TRBV5-1	15	NA